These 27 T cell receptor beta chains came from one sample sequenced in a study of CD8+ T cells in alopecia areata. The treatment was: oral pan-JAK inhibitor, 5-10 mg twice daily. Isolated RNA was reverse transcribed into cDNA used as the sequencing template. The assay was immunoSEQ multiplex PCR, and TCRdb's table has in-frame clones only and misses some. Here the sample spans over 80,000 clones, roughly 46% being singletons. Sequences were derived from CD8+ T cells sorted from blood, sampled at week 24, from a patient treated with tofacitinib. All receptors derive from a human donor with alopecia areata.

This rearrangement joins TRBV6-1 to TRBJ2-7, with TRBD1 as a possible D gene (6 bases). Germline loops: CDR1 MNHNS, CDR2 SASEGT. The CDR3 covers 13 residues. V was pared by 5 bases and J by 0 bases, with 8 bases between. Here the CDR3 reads CASSIRGSYEQYF. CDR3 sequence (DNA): TGTGCCAGCAGTATCAGGGGCTCCTACGAGCAGTACTTC.

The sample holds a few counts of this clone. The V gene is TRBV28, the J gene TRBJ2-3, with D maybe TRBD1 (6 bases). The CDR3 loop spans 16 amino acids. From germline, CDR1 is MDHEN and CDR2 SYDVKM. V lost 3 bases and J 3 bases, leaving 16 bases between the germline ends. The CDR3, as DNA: TGTGCCAGCAGTTTCCCGGACAGACTACAGACAGATACGCAGTATTTT. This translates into CASSFPDRLQTDTQYF.

CDR3 nucleotide sequence: TGTGCCAGCAGTCGCAGACCCGGGACAGGGTACGACGAGCAGTACTTC. It translates to CASSRRPGTGYDEQYF. The chain is built from TRBV27 and TRBJ2-7, with TRBD1 identical over 9 bases. Trimming took 5 bases from V and 5 from J; bases not matched to a gene: 13. Germline V gives CDR1 MNHEY, CDR2 SMNVEV (reference sequence). The CDR3 covers 16 residues.

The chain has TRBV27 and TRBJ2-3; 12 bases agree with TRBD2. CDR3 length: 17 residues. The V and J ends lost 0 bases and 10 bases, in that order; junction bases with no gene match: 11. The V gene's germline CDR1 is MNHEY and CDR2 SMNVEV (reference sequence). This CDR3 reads CASSLSRSASGRGAQYF. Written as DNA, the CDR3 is TGTGCCAGCAGTTTATCGAGATCGGCTAGCGGGAGGGGGGCGCAGTATTTT.

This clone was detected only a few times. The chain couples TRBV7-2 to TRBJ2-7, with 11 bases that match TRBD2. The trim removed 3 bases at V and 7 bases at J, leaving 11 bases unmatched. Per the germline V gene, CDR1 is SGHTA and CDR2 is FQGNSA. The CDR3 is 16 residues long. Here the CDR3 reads CASSLGLAVQRGEQYF. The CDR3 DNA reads TGTGCCAGCAGCTTGGGACTAGCGGTCCAGAGGGGAGAGCAGTACTTC.

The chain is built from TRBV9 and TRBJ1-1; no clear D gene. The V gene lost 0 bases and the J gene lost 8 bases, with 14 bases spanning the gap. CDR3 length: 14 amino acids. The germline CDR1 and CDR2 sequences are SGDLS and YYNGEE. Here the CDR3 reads CASSVVSGGSEAFF. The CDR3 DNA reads TGTGCCAGCAGCGTAGTATCTGGAGGTTCCGAAGCTTTCTTT.

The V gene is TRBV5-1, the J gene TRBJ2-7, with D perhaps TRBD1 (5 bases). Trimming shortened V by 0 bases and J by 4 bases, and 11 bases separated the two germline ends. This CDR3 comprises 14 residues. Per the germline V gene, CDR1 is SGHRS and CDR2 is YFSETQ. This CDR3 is CASSLEQARYEQYF. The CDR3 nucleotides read TGCGCCAGCAGCTTGGAACAGGCTAGGTACGAGCAGTACTTC.

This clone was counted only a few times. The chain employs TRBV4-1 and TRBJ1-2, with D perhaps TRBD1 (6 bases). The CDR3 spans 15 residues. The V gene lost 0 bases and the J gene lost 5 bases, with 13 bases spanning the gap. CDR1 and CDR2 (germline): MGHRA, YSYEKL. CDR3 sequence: CASSQEAGVGYGYTF. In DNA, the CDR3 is TGCGCCAGCAGCCAAGAGGCAGGGGTTGGATATGGCTACACCTTC.

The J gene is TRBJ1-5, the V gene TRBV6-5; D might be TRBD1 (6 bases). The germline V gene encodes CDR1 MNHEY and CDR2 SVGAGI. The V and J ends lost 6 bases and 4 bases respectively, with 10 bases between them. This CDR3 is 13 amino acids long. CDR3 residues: CASRAQGNQPQHF. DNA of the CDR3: TGTGCCAGCAGAGCACAGGGTAATCAGCCCCAGCATTTT.

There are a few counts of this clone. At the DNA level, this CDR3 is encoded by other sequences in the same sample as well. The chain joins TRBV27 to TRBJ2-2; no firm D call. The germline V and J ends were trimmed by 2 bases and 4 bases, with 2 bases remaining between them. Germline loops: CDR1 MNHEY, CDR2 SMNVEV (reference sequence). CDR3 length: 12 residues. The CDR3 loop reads CASSLVTGELFF. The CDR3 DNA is TGTGCCAGCAGTTTAGTCACCGGGGAGCTGTTTTTT.

As DNA, the CDR3 is TGTGCCAGTAGTATTATAGGGCGGGCGAGCTCCTACAATGAGCAGTTCTTC. It codes for CASSIIGRASSYNEQFF. The V gene is TRBV19, the J gene TRBJ2-1; TRBD2 is a possible D gene (5 bases). CDR1 and CDR2 (germline): LNHDA, SQIVND (reference sequence). The CDR3 has 17 amino acids. Trimming pared 3 bases from V and 0 bases from J, leaving 15 bases between.

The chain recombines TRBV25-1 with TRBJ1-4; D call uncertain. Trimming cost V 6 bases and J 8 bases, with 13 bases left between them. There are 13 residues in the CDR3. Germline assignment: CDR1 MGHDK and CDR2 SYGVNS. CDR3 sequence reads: CASSEGRSEKLFF. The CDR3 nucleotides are TGTGCCAGCAGCGAGGGTCGGTCGGAAAAACTGTTTTTT.

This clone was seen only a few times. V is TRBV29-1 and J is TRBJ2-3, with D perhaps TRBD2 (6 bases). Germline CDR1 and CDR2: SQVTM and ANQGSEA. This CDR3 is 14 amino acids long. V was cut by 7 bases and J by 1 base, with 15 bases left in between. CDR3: CSALGDSGTDTQYF. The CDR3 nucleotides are TGCAGCGCCCTGGGGGACTCCGGCACAGATACGCAGTATTTT.

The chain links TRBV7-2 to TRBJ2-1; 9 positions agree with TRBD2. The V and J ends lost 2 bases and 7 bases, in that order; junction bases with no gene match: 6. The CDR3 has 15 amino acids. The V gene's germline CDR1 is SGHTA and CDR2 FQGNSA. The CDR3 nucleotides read TGTGCCAGCAGCTTATTTCTAGCGGGGAGGAATGAGCAGTTCTTC. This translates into CASSLFLAGRNEQFF. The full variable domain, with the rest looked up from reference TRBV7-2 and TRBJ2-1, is GAGVSQSPSNKVTEKGKDVELRCDPISGHTALYWYRQSLGQGLEFLIYFQGNSAPDKSGLPSDRFSAERTGGSVSTLTIQRTQQEDSAVYLCASSLFLAGRNEQFFGPGTRLTVL.

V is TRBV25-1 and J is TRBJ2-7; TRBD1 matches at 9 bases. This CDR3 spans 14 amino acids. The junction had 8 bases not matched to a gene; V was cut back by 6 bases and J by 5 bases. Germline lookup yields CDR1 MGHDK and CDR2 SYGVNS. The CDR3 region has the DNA TGTGCCAGCAGCCCCACAGGGGGCGGAAACGAGCAGTACTTC. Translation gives CASSPTGGGNEQYF.

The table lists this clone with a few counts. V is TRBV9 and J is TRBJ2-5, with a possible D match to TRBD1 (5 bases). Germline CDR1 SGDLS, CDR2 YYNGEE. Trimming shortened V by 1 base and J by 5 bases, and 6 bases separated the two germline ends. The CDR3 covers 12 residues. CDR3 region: CASSVRGETQYF. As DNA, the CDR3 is TGTGCCAGCAGCGTAAGGGGTGAGACCCAGTACTTC.

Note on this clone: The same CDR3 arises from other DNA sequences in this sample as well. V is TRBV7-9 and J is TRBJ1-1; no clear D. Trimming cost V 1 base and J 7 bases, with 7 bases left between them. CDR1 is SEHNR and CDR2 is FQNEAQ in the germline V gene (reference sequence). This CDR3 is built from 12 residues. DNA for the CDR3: TGTGCCAGCAGCTTAGGGCAGCTTGAAGCTTTCTTT. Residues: CASSLGQLEAFF.

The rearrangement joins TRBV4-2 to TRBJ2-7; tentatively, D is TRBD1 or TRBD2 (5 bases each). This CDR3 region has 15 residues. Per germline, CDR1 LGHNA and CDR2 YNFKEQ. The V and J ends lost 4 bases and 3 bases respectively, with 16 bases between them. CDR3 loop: CASSLNLGDRYEQYF. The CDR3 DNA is TGTGCCAGCAGCCTGAACTTGGGGGACCGCTACGAGCAGTACTTC.

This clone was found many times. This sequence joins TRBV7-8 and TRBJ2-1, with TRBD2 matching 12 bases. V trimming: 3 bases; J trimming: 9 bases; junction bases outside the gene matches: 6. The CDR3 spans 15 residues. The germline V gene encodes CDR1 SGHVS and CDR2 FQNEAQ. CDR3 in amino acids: CASSFLAGGPGEQFF. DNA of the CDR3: TGTGCCAGCAGCTTCCTAGCGGGAGGGCCCGGTGAGCAGTTCTTC.

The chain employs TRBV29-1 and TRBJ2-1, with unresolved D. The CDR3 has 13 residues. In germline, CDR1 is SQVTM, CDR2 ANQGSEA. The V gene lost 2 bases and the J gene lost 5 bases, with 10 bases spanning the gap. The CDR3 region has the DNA TGCAGCGTTGAAAACAGACCAGACAATGAGCAGTTCTTC. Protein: CSVENRPDNEQFF.

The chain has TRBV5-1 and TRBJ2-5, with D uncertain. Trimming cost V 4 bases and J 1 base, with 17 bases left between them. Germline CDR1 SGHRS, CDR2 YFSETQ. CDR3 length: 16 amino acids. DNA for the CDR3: TGCGCCAGCAGCGTAACACCGGACCCACGCCAAGAGACCCAGTACTTC. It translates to CASSVTPDPRQETQYF.

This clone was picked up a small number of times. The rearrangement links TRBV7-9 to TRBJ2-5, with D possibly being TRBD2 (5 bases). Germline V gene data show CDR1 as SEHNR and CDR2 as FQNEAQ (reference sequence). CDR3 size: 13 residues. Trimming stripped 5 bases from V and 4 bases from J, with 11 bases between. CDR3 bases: TGTGCCAGCAGCCGAGGGATTTCAGAGACCCAGTACTTC. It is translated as CASSRGISETQYF.

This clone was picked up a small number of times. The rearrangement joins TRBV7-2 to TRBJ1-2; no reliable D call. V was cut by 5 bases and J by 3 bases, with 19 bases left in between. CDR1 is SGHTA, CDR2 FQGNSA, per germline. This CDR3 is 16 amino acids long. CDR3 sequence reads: CASSASPRSGHYGYTF. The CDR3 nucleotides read TGTGCCAGCAGCGCGTCTCCCCGCTCTGGGCACTATGGCTACACCTTC.

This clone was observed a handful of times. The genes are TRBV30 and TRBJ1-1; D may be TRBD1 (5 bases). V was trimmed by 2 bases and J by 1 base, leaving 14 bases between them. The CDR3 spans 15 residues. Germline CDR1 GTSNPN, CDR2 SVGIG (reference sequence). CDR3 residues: CAWSHTRDPNTEAFF. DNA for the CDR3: TGTGCCTGGAGTCATACCAGGGACCCGAACACTGAAGCTTTCTTT.

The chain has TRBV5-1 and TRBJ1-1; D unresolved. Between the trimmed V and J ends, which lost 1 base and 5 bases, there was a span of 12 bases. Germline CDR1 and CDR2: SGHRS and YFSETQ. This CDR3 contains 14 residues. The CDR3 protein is CASSLSPPGTEAFF. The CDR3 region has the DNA TGCGCCAGCAGCTTGAGCCCTCCGGGAACTGAAGCTTTCTTT.

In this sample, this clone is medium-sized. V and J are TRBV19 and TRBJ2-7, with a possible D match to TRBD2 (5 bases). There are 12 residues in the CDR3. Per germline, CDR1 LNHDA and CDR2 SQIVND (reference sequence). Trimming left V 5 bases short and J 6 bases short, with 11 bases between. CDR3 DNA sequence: TGTGCCAGTAGTTTCGGAGGCGGCGAGCAGTACTTC. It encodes CASSFGGGEQYF.

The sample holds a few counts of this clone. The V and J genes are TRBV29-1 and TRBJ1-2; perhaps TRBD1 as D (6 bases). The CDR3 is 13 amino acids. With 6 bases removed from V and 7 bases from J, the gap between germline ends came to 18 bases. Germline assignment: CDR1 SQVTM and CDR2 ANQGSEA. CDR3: CSVSGEWLGGYTF. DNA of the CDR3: TGCAGCGTGTCAGGGGAGTGGTTAGGTGGCTACACCTTC.